This TCR beta chain derives from a study of Ad26.COV2.S vaccination and SARS-CoV-2 variants. Whole-study findings and limits: The TCR-based breadth and depth measures might underestimate overall T cell responses.

Germline CDR1 SEHNR, CDR2 FQNEAQ (reference sequence). The ends lost 5 bases at V and 0 bases at J; junction bases unmatched: 10. This CDR3 has 16 amino acids. Clones were sequenced by immunoSEQ multiplex PCR, and TCRdb holds only the in-frame ones, with some missing. The data show just under 250,000 clones, approximately 88% seen once. Only one count was recorded for this clone. The antigen is unknown. Treatment indicated: about 20 received Ad26.COV2.S at low or high dose, single or two shots; roughly 5 received placebo; per-sample allocation not given. The samples were gathered on day 63 after the first injection of vaccine or placebo.

The sequencing here drew on peripheral blood, taken in a trial of Ad26.COV2.S vaccine versus placebo. The chain carries TRBV7-9 and TRBJ2-7; 7 nucleotides line up with TRBD2. This receptor was taken from a person aged 18-65 years who received the Ad26.COV2.S COVID-19 vaccine or a placebo. The CDR3 nucleotides read TGTGCCAGCAGCCGGTATGAGCGGGACCTCTCCTACGAGCAGTACTTC. It encodes CASSRYERDLSYEQYF.